The entry below gives a single TCR beta chain sequence along with its context. Its antigen is as yet unknown. These data originate in a study of cytomegalovirus exposure and HLA in healthy donors. Findings and caveats of the study: Common viral pathogens (according to a later analysis) appeared linked to several of the most significant clusters. Later analysis demonstrated an association between a missense DCLRE1C variant and TCR beta V- and J-gene trimming.

All donors participated as healthy donors of bone marrow. Donors sampled were nominally healthy, though unrecorded immune exposures were likely. Both 60 Vbeta primers and 13 Jbeta primers went into the PCR. The table came from immunoSEQ multiplex PCR; TCRdb's copy has only in-frame clones and leaves some out. The sample shows roughly 100,000 clones, approximately 11% of them seen only once. Input material: PBMCs. The TCR sequence derives from a man aged 35-49 years in good health and CMV-seropositive.

CDR3 protein: CASSQDSGGAPYEQYF. The CDR3 coding sequence is TGCGCCAGCAGCCAAGATAGTGGGGGGGCTCCCTACGAGCAGTACTTC. The chain uses TRBV4-3 and TRBJ2-7; maybe TRBD2 (7 bases). Germline V gene data show CDR1 as LGHNA and CDR2 as YSLEER. V was pared by 0 bases and J by 2 bases, with 14 bases between. This CDR3 is 16 amino acids long.